Each of the 24 T cell receptor beta chains below was sequenced from the same sample in a study of T cell responses to AZD1222 COVID-19 vaccine. Profiling relied on immunoSEQ multiplex PCR, and the TCRdb table lists in-frame clones only, not all of them. This table has roughly 160,000 clones, around 91% appearing once. The material sequenced was peripheral blood, taken on day 0 of AZD1222 vaccination. The receptor set was obtained from an adult in good health.

V is TRBV12-3 or TRBV12-4 and J is TRBJ2-3; possible D gene TRBD2, 6 bases. This CDR3 spans 12 amino acids. With 2 bases removed from V and 9 bases from J, the gap between germline ends came to 9 bases. The CDR3 sequence: CASSLTGGTQYF. CDR3 nucleotide sequence: TGTGCCAGCAGTTTAACCGGGGGAACGCAGTATTTT.

This clone was seen a few times. V gene TRBV27 combines with J gene TRBJ1-1; D might be TRBD1 (5 bases). This CDR3 region has 13 residues. The V gene lost 2 bases and the J gene lost 5 bases, with 9 bases spanning the gap. CDR1 and CDR2 (germline): MNHEY, SMNVEV (reference sequence). The CDR3 region has the DNA TGTGCCAGCAGTTTAACCCGGGGGACTGAAGCTTTCTTT. It specifies CASSLTRGTEAFF.

V is TRBV7-8 and J is TRBJ2-4; D unclear. This CDR3 is 15 amino acids long. Germline V CDR1 and CDR2: SGHVS, FQNEAQ. V was trimmed by 2 bases and J by 2 bases, leaving 10 bases between them. The DNA for the CDR3 is TGTGCCAGCAGCTTAACCGTAGGAACCAAAAACATTCAGTACTTC. It yields the protein CASSLTVGTKNIQYF.

This sequence joins TRBV5-4 and TRBJ1-1; the match to TRBD1 covers 7 bases. Unmatched junction bases numbered 2, after V lost 0 bases and J lost 0 bases. The CDR3 covers 15 residues. Germline CDR1 SGHNT, CDR2 YYREEE (reference sequence). In DNA form, the CDR3 reads TGTGCCAGCAGCTTGGCAAGGGGGCTGAACACTGAAGCTTTCTTT. This encodes CASSLARGLNTEAFF.

The chain is built from TRBV7-3 and TRBJ2-3; D not resolved. Germline CDR1 reads SGHTA; CDR2 reads FQGTGA. This CDR3 region has 14 residues. Trimming took 2 bases from V and 0 from J, leaving 6 bases between them. The CDR3 here is CASSLLSSTDTQYF. In DNA form, the CDR3 reads TGTGCCAGCAGCTTACTGTCTAGCACAGATACGCAGTATTTT.

The V and J genes are TRBV2 and TRBJ1-4; D remains ambiguous. Germline CDR1 reads SNHLY; CDR2 reads FYNNEI. The V end was cut by 5 bases, the J end by 8 bases, with 9 bases between. The CDR3 loop spans 12 amino acids. The chain's CDR3 is CASSRRREKLFF. CDR3 DNA sequence: TGTGCCAGCAGTCGAAGGAGAGAAAAACTGTTTTTT.

This chain uses TRBV4-3 with TRBJ2-7; D may be TRBD1 or TRBD2 (5 bases each). The V end lost 5 bases, the J end lost 6 bases, and 20 bases lay between the germline ends. The CDR3 sequence is 15 residues long. Germline CDR1 is LGHNA and CDR2 is YSLEER. This CDR3 is CASSNFNGATSEQYF. The DNA of the CDR3 is TGCGCCAGCAGCAACTTCAACGGGGCTACTAGCGAGCAGTACTTC.

The DNA of the CDR3 is TGTGCCAGCAGCTGGGCGATACAGAACACTGAAGCTTTCTTT. It codes for CASSWAIQNTEAFF. This sequence joins TRBV7-2 and TRBJ1-1; D is unresolved. The germline V and J ends were trimmed by 4 bases and 1 base, with 10 bases remaining between them. There are 14 residues in the CDR3. Germline CDR1 is SGHTA and CDR2 is FQGNSA.

V and J are TRBV7-8 and TRBJ1-3; 8 bases map to TRBD1. The ends lost 3 bases at V and 2 bases at J; junction bases unmatched: 15. This CDR3 region has 19 residues. CDR1 is SGHVS and CDR2 is FQNEAQ in the germline V gene. Written as DNA, the CDR3 is TGTGCCAGCAGCTTTAACCCTTTACGACAGGGGATGACTGGAAACACCATATATTTT. It yields the protein CASSFNPLRQGMTGNTIYF.

The rearrangement joins TRBV5-1 to TRBJ2-3; D could derive from TRBD1 or TRBD2 (6 bases each). This CDR3 contains 15 residues. Per the germline V gene, CDR1 is SGHRS and CDR2 is YFSETQ. V was shortened by 2 bases and J by 2 bases, with 12 bases between the two germline ends. CDR3 region: CASSFLGGNTDTQYF. The CDR3 nucleotides are TGCGCCAGCAGCTTTTTAGGGGGGAACACAGATACGCAGTATTTT.

V is TRBV5-6 and J is TRBJ1-2; possibly TRBD1 for D (5 bases). The CDR3 extends over 12 amino acids. CDR1 SGHDT and CDR2 YYEEEE come from the germline V gene. Trimming removed 3 bases at V and 5 bases at J, with 8 bases between. CDR3 bases: TGTGCCAGCAGCTGGGACCCTTATGGCTACACCTTC. This sequence encodes CASSWDPYGYTF.

The chain couples TRBV4-3 to TRBJ2-2; D is undetermined. Germline CDR1 LGHNA, CDR2 YSLEER. The V gene lost 0 bases and the J gene lost 8 bases, with 7 bases spanning the gap. The CDR3 runs 13 residues. CDR3 coding DNA: TGCGCCAGCAGCCAAGATTCAGCTGGGGAGCTGTTTTTT. Amino acid sequence: CASSQDSAGELFF.

The chain couples TRBV3-1 (or the pseudogene TRBV3-2) to TRBJ2-2; D is perhaps TRBD1 (5 bases). The CDR3 runs 14 residues. Germline V gives CDR1 LGHDT, CDR2 YNNKEL (reference sequence). Trimming left V 5 bases short and J 4 bases short, with 11 bases between. In nucleotides, the CDR3 is TGTGCCAGCAGCGCCACAGGACCCACCGGGGAGCTGTTTTTT. Its protein is CASSATGPTGELFF.

This clone was found a few times. The V and J genes are TRBV6-5 and TRBJ2-7, with a tentative D call TRBD1 (6 bases). The V end lost 4 bases, the J end lost 4 bases, and 11 bases lay between the germline ends. The germline V gene has CDR1 MNHEY and CDR2 SVGAGI. This CDR3 contains 13 residues. The CDR3 region is CASSSGARYEQYV. Written as DNA, the CDR3 is TGTGCCAGCAGTTCAGGGGCTCGGTACGAGCAGTACGTC.

The DNA of the CDR3 is TGTGCCAGCAGCCCAATTGGACAGTTTAATGAAAAACTGTTTTTT. Residues: CASSPIGQFNEKLFF. The rearrangement joins TRBV6-2 or TRBV6-3 to TRBJ1-4, with D possibly being TRBD1 (6 bases). CDR3 size: 15 residues. Germline-derived CDR1 and CDR2 are MNHEY and SVGEGT. With 6 bases removed from V and 4 bases from J, the gap between germline ends came to 15 bases.

The chain joins TRBV28 to TRBJ2-5; D call uncertain. CDR1 is MDHEN, CDR2 SYDVKM, per germline. This CDR3 contains 14 residues. The ends were cut back, 3 bases at V and 5 bases at J, with 13 bases in the middle. The CDR3: CASSFVLSRETQYF. The CDR3 nucleotides are TGTGCCAGCAGTTTCGTACTGTCCAGGGAGACCCAGTACTTC.

In this sample, this clone turned up a few times. The rearrangement uses TRBV3-1 (or the pseudogene TRBV3-2) and TRBJ1-2, with D maybe TRBD1 (6 bases). Deletions cut 3 bases from V and 9 bases from J, with 11 bases between. The V gene's germline CDR1 is LGHDT and CDR2 YNNKEL (reference sequence). The CDR3 is 12 amino acids. The CDR3 sequence: CASSQRGLRYTF. CDR3 sequence (DNA): TGTGCCAGCAGCCAGAGGGGGTTACGCTACACCTTC.

This chain uses TRBV7-2 with TRBJ2-7, with TRBD1 matching 8 bases. The germline V gene encodes CDR1 SGHTA and CDR2 FQGNSA. This CDR3 region has 15 residues. V lost 0 bases to trimming and J lost 6 bases; unmatched junction nucleotides: 7. The CDR3 loop reads CASSLAVRGRAEQYF. The CDR3 DNA reads as TGTGCCAGCAGCTTAGCAGTCAGGGGGCGCGCCGAGCAGTACTTC.

The gene calls are TRBV15 and TRBJ1-6; unclear D gene. Germline CDR1 and CDR2: LNHNV and YYDKDF (reference sequence). V shed 1 base and J shed 8 bases, with 9 bases lying between them. The CDR3 has 14 amino acids. CDR3 residues: CATSRGRMDSPLHF. DNA of the CDR3: TGTGCCACCAGCAGAGGTAGAATGGATTCACCCCTCCACTTT.

About this clone: At one end, the junction sequence differs from germline, possibly due to a read error. The chain uses TRBV7-7 and TRBJ1-5; D is ambiguous. CDR1 is SSHAT, CDR2 FNYEAQ, per germline (reference sequence). The CDR3 has 13 amino acids. In DNA, the CDR3 is TGTGCTAGCAGCTTAGGATTTAATCAGCCCCAGCATTTT. Translating gives CASSLGFNQPQHF.

V usage is TRBV19 and J usage is TRBJ1-4; 7 bases are shared with TRBD1. CDR1 and CDR2 (germline): LNHDA, SQIVND (reference sequence). The V and J ends lost 6 bases and 6 bases, in that order; junction bases with no gene match: 13. This CDR3 is built from 16 residues. CDR3 region: CASRYAPGTVDEKLFF. The CDR3 bases are TGTGCCAGTAGATACGCCCCGGGGACAGTCGATGAAAAACTGTTTTTT.

The table lists this clone with a few counts. V and J are TRBV7-8 and TRBJ2-5, with D tentatively TRBD1 (5 bases). V lost 4 bases to trimming and J lost 2 bases, with 8 bases between them. Germline loops: CDR1 SGHVS, CDR2 FQNEAQ. The CDR3 runs to 13 residues. CDR3 bases: TGTGCCAGCAGCTCCGACAGACAAGAGACCCAGTACTTC. Its translation: CASSSDRQETQYF.

This clone was seen a single time. This rearrangement joins TRBV2 to TRBJ1-1; no clear D. CDR1 and CDR2 (germline): SNHLY, FYNNEI. This CDR3 has 13 amino acids. Trimming removed 4 bases from V and 3 bases from J, with 9 bases in between. The CDR3 DNA reads TGTGCCAGCAGTGTAACGGAGGACACTGAAGCTTTCTTT. It codes for CASSVTEDTEAFF.

The chain couples TRBV4-1 to TRBJ1-2; no clear D gene. Germline lookup yields CDR1 MGHRA and CDR2 YSYEKL. The CDR3 length is 15 residues. V gave up 6 bases and J gave up 5 bases, with 19 bases separating them. In nucleotides, the CDR3 is TGCGCCAGCAGTCCCGATGCCGGGATCGGATATGGCTACACCTTC. It is translated as CASSPDAGIGYGYTF.